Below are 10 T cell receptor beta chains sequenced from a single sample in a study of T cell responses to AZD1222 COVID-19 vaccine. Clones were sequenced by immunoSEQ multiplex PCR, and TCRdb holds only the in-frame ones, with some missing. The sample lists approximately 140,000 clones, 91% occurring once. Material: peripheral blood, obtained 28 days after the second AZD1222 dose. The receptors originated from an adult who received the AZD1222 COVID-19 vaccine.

The CDR3 sequence is CASSLVWTGTYEQYF. The CDR3 nucleotides read TGTGCCAGCAGCTTGGTGTGGACAGGGACCTACGAGCAGTACTTC. The rearrangement links TRBV5-6 to TRBJ2-7; TRBD1 aligns across 8 bases. V shed 0 bases, J shed 2 bases, and the junction held 4 bases outside the gene matches. Per germline, CDR1 SGHDT and CDR2 YYEEEE. The CDR3 runs to 15 residues.

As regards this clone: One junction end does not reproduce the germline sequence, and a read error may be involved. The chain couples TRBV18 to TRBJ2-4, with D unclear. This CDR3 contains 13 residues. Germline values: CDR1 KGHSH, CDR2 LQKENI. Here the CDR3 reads CASSPPATSLLPF. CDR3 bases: TGTGCCAGCTCACCACCGGCGACCTCCTTACTGCCTTTC.

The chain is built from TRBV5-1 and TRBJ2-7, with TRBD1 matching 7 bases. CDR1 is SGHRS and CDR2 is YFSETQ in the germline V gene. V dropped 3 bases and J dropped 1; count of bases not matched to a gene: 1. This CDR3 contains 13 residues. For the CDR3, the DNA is TGCGCCAGCAGCTCGACAGGGTCCTACGAGCAGTACTTC. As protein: CASSSTGSYEQYF.

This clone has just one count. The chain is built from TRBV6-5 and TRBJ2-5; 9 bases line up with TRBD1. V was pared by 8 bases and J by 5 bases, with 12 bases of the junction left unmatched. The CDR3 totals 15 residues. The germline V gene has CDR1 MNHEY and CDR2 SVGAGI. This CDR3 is CASSGQGQRGETQYF. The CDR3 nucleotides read TGTGCCAGCTCGGGACAGGGTCAAAGGGGGGAGACCCAGTACTTC.

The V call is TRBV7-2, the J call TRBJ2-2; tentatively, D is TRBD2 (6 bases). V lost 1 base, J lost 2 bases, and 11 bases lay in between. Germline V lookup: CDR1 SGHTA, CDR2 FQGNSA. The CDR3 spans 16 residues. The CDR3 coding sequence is TGTGCCAGCAGCTTAGGGGTAGCGGCTAACACCGGGGAGCTGTTTTTT. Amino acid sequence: CASSLGVAANTGELFF.

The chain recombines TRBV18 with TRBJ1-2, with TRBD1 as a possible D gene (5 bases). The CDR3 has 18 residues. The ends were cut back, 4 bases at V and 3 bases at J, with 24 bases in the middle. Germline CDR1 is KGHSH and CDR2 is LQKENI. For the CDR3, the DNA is TGTGCCAGCTCACATACGGGGATCATATGGGGGACTGACTATGGCTACACCTTC. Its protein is CASSHTGIIWGTDYGYTF.

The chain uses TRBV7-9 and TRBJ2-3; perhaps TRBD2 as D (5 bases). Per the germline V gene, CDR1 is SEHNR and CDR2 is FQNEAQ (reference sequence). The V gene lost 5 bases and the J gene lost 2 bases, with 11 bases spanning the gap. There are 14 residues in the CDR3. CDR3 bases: TGTGCCAGCAGCGACGCTAGCTTCACAGATACGCAGTATTTT. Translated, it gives CASSDASFTDTQYF.

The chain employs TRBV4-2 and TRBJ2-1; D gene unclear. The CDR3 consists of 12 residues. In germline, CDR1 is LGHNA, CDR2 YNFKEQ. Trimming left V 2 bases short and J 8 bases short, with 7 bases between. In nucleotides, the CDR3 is TGTGCCAGCAGCCAACTTACGGATGAGCAGTTCTTC. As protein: CASSQLTDEQFF.

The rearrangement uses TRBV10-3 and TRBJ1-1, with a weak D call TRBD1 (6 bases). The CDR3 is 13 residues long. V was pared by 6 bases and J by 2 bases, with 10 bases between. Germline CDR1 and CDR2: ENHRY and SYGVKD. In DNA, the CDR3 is TGTGCCATCAGGAGGACAGAAAACACTGAAGCTTTCTTT. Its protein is CAIRRTENTEAFF.

The CDR3 loop reads CASSIIEGSYGYTF. The CDR3 DNA is TGTGCCAGTAGTATAATCGAGGGTTCGTACGGCTACACCTTC. The chain uses TRBV19 and TRBJ1-2; D gene unclear. CDR1 is LNHDA, CDR2 SQIVND, per germline (reference sequence). Trimming left V 2 bases short and J 8 bases short, with 15 bases between. The CDR3 covers 14 residues.